This T cell receptor beta chain comes out of a study of cytomegalovirus exposure and HLA in healthy donors. Clones were read by immunoSEQ multiplex PCR, and TCRdb kept only the in-frame ones, dropping some. Altogether tens of thousands of clones are present, 90% to 97% being singletons, with the ten largest covering around 1%. Study-level results: Rarity characterized most TCR sequences, yet some public TCRs appeared in many donors. Under in vitro conditions, a few CMV-associated chains were confirmed as specific for CMV antigens. The tendency of first-cohort TCR clusters to co-occur in the 95 to 150 validation repertoires was the finding of a later analysis. The investigators catalogued 164 TCR beta chains as cytomegalovirus-associated.

Note on this clone: Its antigen remains unidentified.

In germline, CDR1 is SGHVS, CDR2 FQNEAQ. V gave up 4 bases and J gave up 6 bases; unmatched junction bases: 6. The CDR3 totals 15 residues. The receptor was isolated from a woman aged 18-29 years in good health and CMV-seronegative. V is TRBV7-8 and J is TRBJ1-4; TRBD1 aligns across 9 bases. Sequences were obtained from PBMCs. For the CDR3, the DNA is TGTGCCAGCAGCTCCGGGACAGGGCGGTATGAAAAACTGTTTTTT. Its protein is CASSSGTGRYEKLFF.